The 13 T cell receptor beta chains reported below all come from one sample, sequenced in a study of vaccination effects on CD4 cells after COVID-19. Antigens of these TCRs are unknown. The repertoire was sequenced with immunoSEQ multiplex PCR; TCRdb's copy has only in-frame clones and lacks some. The sample has fewer than 65,000 clones; 70% to 85% are singletons. ViraFEST assay sequencing came after antigen-specific CD4+ T cells were expanded with viral peptide pools. Culturing for 10 days preceded CD4+ T cell isolation. Nucleocapsid antibodies stayed negative before and after vaccination, showing no earlier SARS-CoV-2 infection. Sequences were derived from CD4+ T cells from PBMCs cultured with HCoV-OC43 spike peptides, sampled before COVID-19 vaccination. The subset is: HCoV-OC43 spike overlapping peptide pool stimulation. These receptors were obtained from a human donor who received a COVID-19 vaccine.

V gene TRBV5-5 combines with J gene TRBJ2-3, with TRBD2 matching over 8 bases. Germline values: CDR1 SGHKS, CDR2 YYEKEE (reference sequence). This CDR3 is 17 amino acids long. V trimming: 4 bases; J trimming: 2 bases; junction bases outside the gene matches: 12. Here the CDR3 DNA reads TGTGCCAGCAGCAAGGACCTTAGCGGGGCCTACACAGATACGCAGTATTTT. It yields the protein CASSKDLSGAYTDTQYF.

This clone was detected only a few times. This chain links TRBV3-1 (or the pseudogene TRBV3-2) with TRBJ2-7; possible D gene TRBD1, 7 bases. This CDR3 contains 12 residues. V lost 4 bases to trimming and J lost 6 bases, with 10 bases between them. The germline gives CDR1 LGHDT, CDR2 YNNKEL (reference sequence). The CDR3 is CASSLQGGEQYV. CDR3 sequence (DNA): TGTGCCAGCAGCCTCCAGGGGGGCGAGCAGTACGTC.

The chain employs TRBV6-1 and TRBJ2-2, with TRBD1 matching 10 bases. CDR1 MNHNS and CDR2 SASEGT come from the germline V gene. Germline trimming cut 3 bases from V and 6 bases from J; bases unmatched to any gene: 4. The CDR3 is 15 amino acids. This CDR3 is CASSEGQGTAGELFF. CDR3 bases: TGTGCCAGCAGTGAGGGACAGGGGACTGCCGGGGAGCTGTTTTTT.

As regards this clone: One end of the junction varies from germline; a read error may be responsible. V is TRBV19 and J is TRBJ2-1, with 11 bases fitting TRBD2. The length of the CDR3 is 14 residues. Germline CDR1 is LNHDA and CDR2 is SQIVND (reference sequence). CDR3 in amino acids: CASSIAGGPSEQFF. In nucleotides, the CDR3 is TGTGCCAGTAGCATAGCGGGGGGGCCCAGTGAGCAGTTCTTC.

The chain links TRBV5-1 to TRBJ2-5; 9 nucleotides align to TRBD2. After removal of 1 base from V and 2 bases from J, the junction contained 9 bases not matched to a gene. The length of the CDR3 is 17 residues. Per germline, CDR1 SGHRS and CDR2 YFSETQ. CDR3 protein: CASSLRVAGAYQETQYF. CDR3 DNA: TGCGCCAGCAGCTTGCGGGTAGCGGGGGCTTATCAAGAGACCCAGTACTTC.

The chain links TRBV28 to TRBJ2-1, with a tentative D call TRBD1 (5 bases). Looked up from germline, CDR1 is MDHEN and CDR2 is SYDVKM. Trimming pared 5 bases from V and 3 bases from J, leaving 5 bases between. CDR3 length: 12 residues. The CDR3 DNA follows: TGTGCCAGCAGTACAGGCTACAATGAGCAGTTCTTC. Translating it yields CASSTGYNEQFF.

This clone has a handful of counts. This chain uses TRBV6-6 with TRBJ1-1; D is perhaps TRBD1 (5 bases). The V end was cut by 6 bases, the J end by 3 bases, with 11 bases between. Germline V gives CDR1 MNHNY, CDR2 SVGAGI (reference sequence). The CDR3 length is 13 residues. CDR3 region: CASSRQRDTEAFF. The DNA of the CDR3 is TGTGCCAGCAGCCGACAGCGAGACACTGAAGCTTTCTTT.

Written as DNA, the CDR3 is TGTGCCAGCAGTCGCATAGGGGGGCTGGATCAGCCCCAGCATTTT. Protein product: CASSRIGGLDQPQHF. The genes are TRBV7-8 and TRBJ1-5; possible D gene TRBD1, 6 bases. Germline V gives CDR1 SGHVS, CDR2 FQNEAQ. Deletions cut 6 bases from V and 5 bases from J, with 17 bases between. The CDR3 is 15 amino acids.

V gene TRBV21-1 combines with J gene TRBJ2-7; the DNA was not used to check the table's D call, TRBD1. TRBV21-1 is an annotated pseudogene. The CDR3 extends over 15 amino acids. CDR3 sequence: CASSDTGDGDYEQYV. The DNA for the CDR3 is TGTGCCAGCAGCGATACAGGGGACGGGGACTACGAGCAGTACGTC.

The chain joins TRBV5-1 to TRBJ1-4; D might be TRBD1 (5 bases). The ends were cut back, 3 bases at V and 8 bases at J, with 14 bases in the middle. The CDR3 runs to 14 residues. CDR1 is SGHRS and CDR2 is YFSETQ in the germline V gene. The CDR3 reads CASSSDTADEKLFF. The DNA for the CDR3 is TGCGCCAGCAGCTCGGACACGGCTGACGAAAAACTGTTTTTT.

V usage is TRBV7-8 and J usage is TRBJ2-5, with no clear D. The V gene lost 1 base and the J gene lost 7 bases, with 7 bases spanning the gap. The CDR3 covers 12 residues. Germline V gene data show CDR1 as SGHVS and CDR2 as FQNEAQ. This CDR3 reads CASSLGPGTQYF. CDR3 in DNA: TGTGCCAGCAGCTTAGGCCCCGGGACCCAGTACTTC.

The chain employs TRBV10-3 and TRBJ2-5; D gene uncertain. CDR1 is ENHRY, CDR2 SYGVKD, per germline. CDR3 length: 12 amino acids. Trimming took 4 bases from V and 4 from J, leaving 7 bases between them. The CDR3 region is CAISGAGETQYF. CDR3 coding DNA: TGTGCCATCAGTGGGGCCGGAGAGACCCAGTACTTC.

V gene TRBV9 combines with J gene TRBJ2-2; tentatively, D is TRBD2 (5 bases). The CDR3 runs 15 residues. The ends were cut back, 5 bases at V and 0 bases at J, with 11 bases in the middle. Germline V lookup: CDR1 SGDLS, CDR2 YYNGEE. The DNA for the CDR3 is TGTGCCAGCAGAGGAGGATTATCGAACACCGGGGAGCTGTTTTTT. Its protein is CASRGGLSNTGELFF.